This T cell receptor beta chain was sequenced in a study of T cell responses to AZD1222 COVID-19 vaccine. Findings of the study overall: Donors, mostly white British, included more females; clonal diversity was possibly underestimated. After two AZD1222 doses, spike-specific TCR breadth and depth rose versus day 0.

This clone occurred once. Its cognate antigen is unknown. Repertoires were generated with immunoSEQ multiplex PCR, while TCRdb's copy carries only in-frame clones and drops some. The table shows 100,000 to 150,000 clones, with about nine tenths occurring only once. This CDR3 is 14 amino acids long. CDR1 and CDR2 from the germline V gene are SGDLS and YYNGEE. With 4 bases removed from V and 5 bases from J, the gap between germline ends came to 15 bases. The chain employs TRBV9 and TRBJ2-5; the D gene is possibly TRBD1 (5 bases). Sample: peripheral blood, taken on day 0 of AZD1222 vaccination. The sequence was obtained from an adult in good health. As DNA, the CDR3 is TGTGCCAGCAGCCTCAAAGGGGTTCCGGAGACCCAGTACTTC. Translated: CASSLKGVPETQYF.